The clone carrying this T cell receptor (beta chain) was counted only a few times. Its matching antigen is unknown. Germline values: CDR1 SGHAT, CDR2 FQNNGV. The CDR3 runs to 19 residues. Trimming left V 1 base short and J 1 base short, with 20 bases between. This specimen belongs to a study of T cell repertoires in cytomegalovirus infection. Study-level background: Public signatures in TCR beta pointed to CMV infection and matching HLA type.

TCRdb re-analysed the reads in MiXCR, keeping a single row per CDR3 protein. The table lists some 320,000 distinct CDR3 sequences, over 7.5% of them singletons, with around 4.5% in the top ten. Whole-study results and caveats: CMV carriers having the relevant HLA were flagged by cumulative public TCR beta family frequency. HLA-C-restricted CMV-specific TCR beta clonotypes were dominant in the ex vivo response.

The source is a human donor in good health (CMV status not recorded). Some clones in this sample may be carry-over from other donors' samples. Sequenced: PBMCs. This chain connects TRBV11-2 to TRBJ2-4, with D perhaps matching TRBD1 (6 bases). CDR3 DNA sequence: TGTGCCAGCAGCTTAGCTCAGGGGTCCCTTTTTGGGGCCAAAAACATTCAGTACTTC. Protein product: CASSLAQGSLFGAKNIQYF. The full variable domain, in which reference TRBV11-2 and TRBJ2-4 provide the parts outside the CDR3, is EAGVAQSPRYKIIEKRQSVAFWCNPISGHATLYWYQQILGQGPKLLIQFQNNGVVDDSQLPKDRFSAERLKGVDSTLKIQPAKLEDSAVYLCASSLAQGSLFGAKNIQYFGAGTRLSVL.